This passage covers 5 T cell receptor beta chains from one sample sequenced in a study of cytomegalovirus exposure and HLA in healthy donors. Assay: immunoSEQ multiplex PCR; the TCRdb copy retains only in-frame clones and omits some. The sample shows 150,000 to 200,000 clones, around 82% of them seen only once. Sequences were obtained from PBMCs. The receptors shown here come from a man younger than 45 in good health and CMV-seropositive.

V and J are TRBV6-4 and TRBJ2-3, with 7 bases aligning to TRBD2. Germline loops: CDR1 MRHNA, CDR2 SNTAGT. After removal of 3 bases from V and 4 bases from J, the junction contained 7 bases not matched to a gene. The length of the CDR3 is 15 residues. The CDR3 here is CASSEFSTSADTQYF. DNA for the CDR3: TGTGCCAGCAGTGAGTTTTCCACTAGCGCAGATACGCAGTATTTT.

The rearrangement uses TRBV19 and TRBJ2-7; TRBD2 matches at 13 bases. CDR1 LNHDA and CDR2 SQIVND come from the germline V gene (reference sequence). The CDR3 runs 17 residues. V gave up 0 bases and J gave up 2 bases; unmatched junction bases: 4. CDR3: CASSIETGLAGTYEQYF. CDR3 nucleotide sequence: TGTGCCAGTAGTATAGAGACGGGACTAGCGGGGACCTACGAGCAGTACTTC. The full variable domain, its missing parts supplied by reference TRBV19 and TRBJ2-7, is DGGITQSPKYLFRKEGQNVTLSCEQNLNHDAMYWYRQDPGQGLRLIYYSQIVNDFQKGDIAEGYSVSREKKESFPLTVTSAQKNPTAFYLCASSIETGLAGTYEQYFGPGTRLTVT.

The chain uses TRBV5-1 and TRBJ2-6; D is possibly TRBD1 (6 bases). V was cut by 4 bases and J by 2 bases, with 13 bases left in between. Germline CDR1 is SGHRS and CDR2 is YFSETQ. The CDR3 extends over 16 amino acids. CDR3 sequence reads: CASSPHRAPGANVLTF. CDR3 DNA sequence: TGCGCCAGCAGCCCCCACAGGGCCCCTGGGGCCAACGTCCTGACTTTC.

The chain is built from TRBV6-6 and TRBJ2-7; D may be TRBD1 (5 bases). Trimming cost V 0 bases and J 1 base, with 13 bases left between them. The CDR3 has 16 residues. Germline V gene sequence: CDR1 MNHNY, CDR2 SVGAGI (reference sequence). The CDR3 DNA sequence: TGTGCCAGCAGTTACTCGTCGGACATCTCGTCCTACGAGCAGTACTTC. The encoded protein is CASSYSSDISSYEQYF.

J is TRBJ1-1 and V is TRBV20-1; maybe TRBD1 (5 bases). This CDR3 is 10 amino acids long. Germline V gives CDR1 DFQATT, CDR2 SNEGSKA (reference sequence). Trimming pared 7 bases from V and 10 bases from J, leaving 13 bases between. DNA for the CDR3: TGCAGTGTATCTCTCGGGGGAGCTTTCTTT. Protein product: CSVSLGGAFF.